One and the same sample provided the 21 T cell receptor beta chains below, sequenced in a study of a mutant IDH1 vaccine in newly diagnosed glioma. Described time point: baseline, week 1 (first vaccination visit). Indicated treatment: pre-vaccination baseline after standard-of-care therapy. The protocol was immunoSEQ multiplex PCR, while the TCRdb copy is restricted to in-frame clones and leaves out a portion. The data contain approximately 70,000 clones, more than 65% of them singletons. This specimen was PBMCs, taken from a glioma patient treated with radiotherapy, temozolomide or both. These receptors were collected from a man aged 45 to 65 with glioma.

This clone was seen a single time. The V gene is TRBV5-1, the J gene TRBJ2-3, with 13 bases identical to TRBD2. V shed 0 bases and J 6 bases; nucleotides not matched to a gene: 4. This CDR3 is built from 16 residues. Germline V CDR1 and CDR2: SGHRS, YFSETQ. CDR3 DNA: TGCGCCAGCAGCTTGGAACTAGCGGGGGGGCCCGATACGCAGTATTTT. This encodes CASSLELAGGPDTQYF.

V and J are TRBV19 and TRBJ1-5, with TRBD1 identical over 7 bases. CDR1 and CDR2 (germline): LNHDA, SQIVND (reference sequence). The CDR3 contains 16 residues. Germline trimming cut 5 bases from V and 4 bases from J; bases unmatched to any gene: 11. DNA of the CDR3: TGTGCCAGTAGTTGGAGTGGCAGGGGGTCGAATCAGCCCCAGCATTTT. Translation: CASSWSGRGSNQPQHF.

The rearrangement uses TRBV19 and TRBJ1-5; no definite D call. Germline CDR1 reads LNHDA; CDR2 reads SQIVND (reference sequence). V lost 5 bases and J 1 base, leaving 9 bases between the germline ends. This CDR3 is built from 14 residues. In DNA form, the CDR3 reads TGTGCCAGTAGTTCGGGGTTAAGCAATCAGCCCCAGCATTTT. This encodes CASSSGLSNQPQHF.

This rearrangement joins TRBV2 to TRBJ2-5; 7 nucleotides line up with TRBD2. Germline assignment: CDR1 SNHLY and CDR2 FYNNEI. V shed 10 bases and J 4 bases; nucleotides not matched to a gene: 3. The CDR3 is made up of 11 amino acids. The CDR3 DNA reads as TGTGCCATCGGGGGGAGAGAGACCCAGTACTTC. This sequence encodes CAIGGRETQYF.

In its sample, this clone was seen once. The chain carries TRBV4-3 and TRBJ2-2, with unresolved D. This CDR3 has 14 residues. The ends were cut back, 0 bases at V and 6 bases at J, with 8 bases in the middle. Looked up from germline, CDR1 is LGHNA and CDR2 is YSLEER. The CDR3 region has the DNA TGCGCCAGCAGCCAAGATACCGGGCCCGGGGAGCTGTTTTTT. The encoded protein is CASSQDTGPGELFF.

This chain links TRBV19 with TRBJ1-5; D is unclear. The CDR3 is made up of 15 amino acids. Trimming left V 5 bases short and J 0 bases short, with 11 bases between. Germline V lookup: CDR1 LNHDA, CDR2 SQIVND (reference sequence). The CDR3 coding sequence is TGTGCCAGTAGTCCAGGCTTACTTAGCAATCAGCCCCAGCATTTT. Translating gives CASSPGLLSNQPQHF.

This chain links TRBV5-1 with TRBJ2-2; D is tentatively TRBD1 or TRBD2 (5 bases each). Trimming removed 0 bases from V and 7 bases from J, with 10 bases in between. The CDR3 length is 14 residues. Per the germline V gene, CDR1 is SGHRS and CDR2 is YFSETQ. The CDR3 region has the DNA TGCGCCAGCAGCTTGGTACAGAGGGGCGGGGAGCTGTTTTTT. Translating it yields CASSLVQRGGELFF.

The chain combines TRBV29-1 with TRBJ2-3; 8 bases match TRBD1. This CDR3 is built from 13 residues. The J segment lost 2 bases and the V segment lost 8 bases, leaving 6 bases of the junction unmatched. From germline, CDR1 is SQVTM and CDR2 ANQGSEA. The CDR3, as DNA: TGCAGCCCGCAGGGGGCCGACACAGATACGCAGTATTTT. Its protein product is CSPQGADTDTQYF.

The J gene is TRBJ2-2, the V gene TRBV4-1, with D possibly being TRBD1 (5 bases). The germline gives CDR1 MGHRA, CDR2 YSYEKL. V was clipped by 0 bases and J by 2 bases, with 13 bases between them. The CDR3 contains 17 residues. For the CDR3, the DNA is TGCGCCAGCAGCCAAGATGTTGGGGCTTCAAACACCGGGGAGCTGTTTTTT. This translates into CASSQDVGASNTGELFF.

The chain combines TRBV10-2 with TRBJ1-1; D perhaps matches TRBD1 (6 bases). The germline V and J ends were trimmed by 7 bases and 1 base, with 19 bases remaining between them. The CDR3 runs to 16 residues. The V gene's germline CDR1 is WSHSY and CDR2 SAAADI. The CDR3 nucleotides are TGCGCCAGCACCCTTGGGGGGGGGCAGCCGAACACTGAAGCTTTCTTT. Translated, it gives CASTLGGGQPNTEAFF.

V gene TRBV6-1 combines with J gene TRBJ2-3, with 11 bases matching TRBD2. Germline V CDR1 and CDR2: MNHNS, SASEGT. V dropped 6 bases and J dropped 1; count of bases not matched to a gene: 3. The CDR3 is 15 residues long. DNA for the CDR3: TGTGCCAGCAGCGTGACTAGCGGGGGCACAGATACGCAGTATTTT. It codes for CASSVTSGGTDTQYF.

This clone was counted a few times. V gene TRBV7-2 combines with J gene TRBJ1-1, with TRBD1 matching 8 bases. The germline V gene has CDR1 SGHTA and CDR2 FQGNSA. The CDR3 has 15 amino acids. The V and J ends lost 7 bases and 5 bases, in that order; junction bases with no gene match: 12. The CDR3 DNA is TGTGCCAGCACCCCAGGGGGCGGCTCGCAAACTGAAGCTTTCTTT. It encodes CASTPGGGSQTEAFF.

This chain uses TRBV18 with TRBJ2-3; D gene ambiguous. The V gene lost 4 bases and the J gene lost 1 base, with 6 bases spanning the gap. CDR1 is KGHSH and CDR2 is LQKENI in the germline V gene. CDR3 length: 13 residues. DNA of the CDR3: TGTGCCAGCTCACGGGCGGGCACAGATACGCAGTATTTT. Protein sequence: CASSRAGTDTQYF. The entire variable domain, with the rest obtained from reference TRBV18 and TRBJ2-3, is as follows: NAGVMQNPRHLVRRRGQEARLRCSPMKGHSHVYWYRQLPEEGLKFMVYLQKENIIDESGMPKERFSAEFPKEGPSILRIQQVVRGDSAAYFCASSRAGTDTQYFGPGTRLTVL.

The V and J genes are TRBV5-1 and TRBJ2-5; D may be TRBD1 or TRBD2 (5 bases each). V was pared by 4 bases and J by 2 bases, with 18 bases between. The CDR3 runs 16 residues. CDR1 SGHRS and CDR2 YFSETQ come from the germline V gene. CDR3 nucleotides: TGCGCCAGCAGCCACGCTATAGGGACCATACAAGAGACCCAGTACTTC. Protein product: CASSHAIGTIQETQYF.

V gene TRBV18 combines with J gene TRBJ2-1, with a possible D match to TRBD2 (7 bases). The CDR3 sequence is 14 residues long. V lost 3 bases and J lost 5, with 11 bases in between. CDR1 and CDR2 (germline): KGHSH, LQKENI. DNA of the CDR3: TGTGCCAGCTCACCGGGGGCGGGGGACAATGAGCAGTTCTTC. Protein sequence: CASSPGAGDNEQFF.

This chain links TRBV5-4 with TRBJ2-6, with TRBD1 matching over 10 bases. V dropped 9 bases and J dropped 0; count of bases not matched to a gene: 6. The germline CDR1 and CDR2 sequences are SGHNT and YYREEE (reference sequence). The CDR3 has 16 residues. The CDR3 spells CAMLRDRGSGANVLTF. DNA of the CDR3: TGTGCCATGCTCCGGGACAGGGGCTCTGGGGCCAACGTCCTGACTTTC.

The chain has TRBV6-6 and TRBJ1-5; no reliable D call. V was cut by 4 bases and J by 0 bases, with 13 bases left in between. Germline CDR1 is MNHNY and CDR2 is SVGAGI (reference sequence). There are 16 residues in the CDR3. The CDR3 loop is CASSSAAGASNQPQHF. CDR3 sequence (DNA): TGTGCCAGCAGTTCCGCCGCCGGAGCTAGCAATCAGCCCCAGCATTTT.

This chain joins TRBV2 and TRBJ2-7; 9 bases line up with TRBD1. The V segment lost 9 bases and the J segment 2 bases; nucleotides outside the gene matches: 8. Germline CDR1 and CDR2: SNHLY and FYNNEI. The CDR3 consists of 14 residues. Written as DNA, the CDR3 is TGTGCCAGTAAGACGGGACAGGGTCCCTACGAGCAGTACTTC. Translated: CASKTGQGPYEQYF.

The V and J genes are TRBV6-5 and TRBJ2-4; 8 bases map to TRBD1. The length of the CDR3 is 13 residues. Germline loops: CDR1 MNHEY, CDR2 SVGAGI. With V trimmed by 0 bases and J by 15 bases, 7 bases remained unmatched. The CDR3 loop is CASSYSRSGGPYF. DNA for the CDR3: TGTGCCAGCAGTTACTCGAGGTCAGGGGGCCCGTACTTC.

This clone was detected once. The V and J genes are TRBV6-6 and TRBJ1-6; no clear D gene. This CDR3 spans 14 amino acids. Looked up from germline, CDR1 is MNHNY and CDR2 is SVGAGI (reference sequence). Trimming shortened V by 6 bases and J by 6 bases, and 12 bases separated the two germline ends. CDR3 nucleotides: TGTGCCAGCAGGGCCCCTACAGCTAATTCACCCCTCCACTTT. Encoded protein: CASRAPTANSPLHF.

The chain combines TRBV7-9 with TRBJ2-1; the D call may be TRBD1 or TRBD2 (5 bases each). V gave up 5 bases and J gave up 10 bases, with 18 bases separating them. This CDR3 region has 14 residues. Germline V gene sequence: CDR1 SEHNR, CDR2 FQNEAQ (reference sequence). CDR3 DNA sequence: TGTGCCAGCAGCCCCCCGAGGGCAAGGGGAGAGCAGTTCTTC. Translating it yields CASSPPRARGEQFF.